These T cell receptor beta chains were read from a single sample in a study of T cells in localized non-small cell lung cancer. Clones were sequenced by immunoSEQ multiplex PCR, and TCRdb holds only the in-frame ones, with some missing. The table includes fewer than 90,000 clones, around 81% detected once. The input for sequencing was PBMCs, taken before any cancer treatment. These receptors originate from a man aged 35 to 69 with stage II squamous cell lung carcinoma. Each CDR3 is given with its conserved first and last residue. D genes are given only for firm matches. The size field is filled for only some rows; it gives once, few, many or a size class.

CDR3: CASYGTDNEKLFF; DNA: TGTGCCAGCTACGGGACGGATAATGAAAAACTGTTTTTT; D: -; length: 13; size: once; J: TRBJ1-4; V: TRBV28
CDR3: CASSSQGGQPQHF; DNA: TGTGCCAGCAGTTCCCAGGGGGGTCAGCCCCAGCATTTT; D: TRBD1; length: 13; size: few; J: TRBJ1-5; V: TRBV6-6
CDR3: CASTVSSYEQYF; DNA: TGTGCCAGCACCGTTAGCTCCTACGAGCAGTACTTC; D: -; length: 12; size: -; J: TRBJ2-7; V: TRBV6-1
CDR3: CASSYLGQTGVNYGYTF; DNA: TGTGCCAGCAGCTACTTAGGCCAGACAGGAGTGAACTATGGCTACACCTTC; D: -; length: 17; size: -; J: TRBJ1-2; V: TRBV7-9
CDR3: CASSYGTYTFF; DNA: TGTGCCAGCAGTTACGGGACCTACACTTTCTTT; D: -; length: 11; size: -; J: TRBJ1-1; V: TRBV6-5
CDR3: CASSKKWERGLQADTQYF; DNA: TGCGCCAGCAGCAAAAAATGGGAGCGGGGCCTCCAGGCAGATACGCAGTATTTT; D: TRBD2; length: 18; size: -; J: TRBJ2-3; V: TRBV4-1
CDR3: CASTALLAGGWRTGELFF; DNA: TGTGCCAGCACCGCGCTTCTAGCGGGAGGGTGGAGGACCGGGGAGCTGTTTTTT; D: TRBD2; length: 18; size: -; J: TRBJ2-2; V: TRBV2
CDR3: CASIEGQKNYNEQFF; DNA: TGTGCCAGCATAGAGGGACAGAAAAACTACAATGAGCAGTTCTTC; D: TRBD1; length: 15; size: -; J: TRBJ2-1; V: TRBV7-9
CDR3: CASRPWEGTDTGELFF; DNA: TGTGCCAGCAGGCCCTGGGAGGGGACAGACACCGGGGAGCTGTTTTTT; D: -; length: 16; size: once; J: TRBJ2-2; V: TRBV7-2
CDR3: CASGLQELTGVDGAFF; DNA: TGTGCTAGTGGTTTGCAAGAGCTTACAGGGGTAGACGGGGCTTTCTTT; D: TRBD1; length: 16; size: -; J: TRBJ1-1; V: TRBV12-5
CDR3: CAGRQGAGGNTIYF; DNA: TGTGCCGGCCGACAGGGGGCGGGTGGAAACACCATATATTTT; D: TRBD1; length: 14; size: -; J: TRBJ1-3; V: TRBV6-5
CDR3: CASSLIGGANTGELFF; DNA: TGTGCCAGTAGTTTAATCGGGGGAGCGAACACCGGGGAGCTGTTTTTT; D: -; length: 16; size: -; J: TRBJ2-2; V: TRBV19
CDR3: CASSKGEGHEQFF; DNA: TGTGCCAGCAGCAAAGGGGAGGGACATGAGCAGTTCTTC; D: -; length: 13; size: -; J: TRBJ2-1; V: TRBV21-1
CDR3: CASSRDRGGETQYF; DNA: TGCGCCAGCAGCCGGGACAGGGGTGGCGAGACCCAGTACTTC; D: TRBD1; length: 14; size: -; J: TRBJ2-5; V: TRBV5-1
CDR3: CASSLTANTEAFF; DNA: TGCGCCAGCAGCTTAACAGCGAACACTGAAGCTTTCTTT; D: -; length: 13; size: few; J: TRBJ1-1; V: TRBV5-1
CDR3: CASSLDRATEAFF; DNA: TGTGCCAGCAGCCTGGACAGGGCCACTGAAGCTTTCTTT; D: TRBD1; length: 13; size: -; J: TRBJ1-1; V: TRBV28
CDR3: CASTKTGTGVNNEQFF; DNA: TGTGCCAGCACCAAAACCGGGACAGGGGTTAACAATGAGCAGTTCTTC; D: TRBD1; length: 16; size: -; J: TRBJ2-1; V: TRBV9
CDR3: CASSISGGARGYEQYF; DNA: TGTGCCAGTAGTATTAGCGGGGGCGCGAGGGGCTACGAGCAGTACTTC; D: TRBD2; length: 16; size: -; J: TRBJ2-7; V: TRBV19
CDR3: CASSLGQGGYEQYF; DNA: TGTGCCAGCAGTTTAGGGCAGGGCGGCTACGAGCAGTACTTC; D: -; length: 14; size: -; J: TRBJ2-7; V: TRBV28
CDR3: CASSAGTGSRETQYF; DNA: TGTGCCAGCAGCGCCGGGACAGGGTCGAGGGAGACCCAGTACTTC; D: TRBD1; length: 15; size: -; J: TRBJ2-5; V: TRBV7-2
CDR3: CASSLGQMNTEAFF; DNA: TGTGCCAGCAGCTTGGGACAGATGAACACTGAAGCTTTCTTT; D: TRBD1; length: 14; size: -; J: TRBJ1-1; V: TRBV6-5
CDR3: CASSLEGTSGVYEQYF; DNA: TGCGCCAGCAGCTTGGAGGGGACTAGCGGGGTCTACGAGCAGTACTTC; D: TRBD2; length: 16; size: -; J: TRBJ2-7; V: TRBV5-1
CDR3: CASSVLGNSGNTIYF; DNA: TGTGCCAGCAGCGTATTAGGGAACTCTGGAAACACCATATATTTT; D: -; length: 15; size: -; J: TRBJ1-3; V: TRBV9
CDR3: CASSAGTSGNIQYF; DNA: TGTGCCAGCAGTGCCGGGACTAGCGGAAACATTCAGTACTTC; D: TRBD2; length: 14; size: -; J: TRBJ2-4; V: TRBV2
CDR3: CASSFTLTSGQFF; DNA: TGTGCCAGCAGTTTCACATTGACAAGCGGGCAGTTCTTC; D: -; length: 13; size: few; J: TRBJ2-1; V: TRBV6-1
CDR3: CASSTGGIGSGNTIYF; DNA: TGTGCCAGCAGCACGGGGGGAATCGGCTCTGGAAACACCATATATTTT; D: -; length: 16; size: once; J: TRBJ1-3; V: TRBV11-2
CDR3: CASSLVLGSSSGNTIYF; DNA: TGTGCCAGCAGCTTGGTTTTAGGTAGTTCCTCTGGAAACACCATATATTTT; D: -; length: 17; size: -; J: TRBJ1-3; V: TRBV7-9
CDR3: CASSTGSNQPQHF; DNA: TGTGCCAGCAGTACAGGGAGCAATCAGCCCCAGCATTTT; D: -; length: 13; size: -; J: TRBJ1-5; V: TRBV7-3
CDR3: CASSFTGVGYTF; DNA: TGTGCCAGCAGCTTTACAGGGGTTGGCTACACCTTC; D: TRBD1; length: 12; size: few; J: TRBJ1-2; V: TRBV6-1
CDR3: CSVTPLAGVAETQYF; DNA: TGCAGCGTGACGCCGTTAGCGGGAGTGGCAGAGACCCAGTACTTC; D: TRBD2; length: 15; size: -; J: TRBJ2-5; V: TRBV29-1
CDR3: CASSPTRRETQYF; DNA: TGCGCCAGCAGCCCCACCCGGAGGGAGACCCAGTACTTC; D: -; length: 13; size: -; J: TRBJ2-5; V: TRBV5-1
CDR3: CASSEGLGFGQYF; DNA: TGTGCCAGCAGTGAGGGACTAGGATTTGGGCAGTACTTC; D: TRBD2; length: 13; size: few; J: TRBJ2-7; V: TRBV25-1
CDR3: CASSLRGADYNSPLHF; DNA: TGTGCCAGCAGTCTTAGAGGGGCCGATTATAATTCACCCCTCCACTTT; D: -; length: 16; size: -; J: TRBJ1-6; V: TRBV7-9
CDR3: CASSRRVTDTQYF; DNA: TGTGCCAGCAGCCGGAGGGTGACAGATACGCAGTATTTT; D: -; length: 13; size: few; J: TRBJ2-3; V: TRBV7-2
CDR3: CASSPTRSNREQYF; DNA: TGTGCCAGCAGTCCGACCCGGTCAAACCGAGAGCAGTACTTC; D: -; length: 14; size: -; J: TRBJ2-7; V: TRBV28
CDR3: CASIDMGGPTDTQYF; DNA: TGTGCCAGCATTGATATGGGGGGACCGACAGATACGCAGTATTTT; D: -; length: 15; size: -; J: TRBJ2-3; V: TRBV6-1
CDR3: CASSVTSGTQETQYF; DNA: TGTGCCAGCAGCGTCACCTCCGGGACCCAAGAGACCCAGTACTTC; D: -; length: 15; size: -; J: TRBJ2-5; V: TRBV9
CDR3: CASSIERGTSGPNTQYF; DNA: TGTGCCAGTAGTATAGAAAGGGGGACTAGCGGCCCGAATACGCAGTATTTT; D: TRBD2; length: 17; size: -; J: TRBJ2-3; V: TRBV19
CDR3: CASSLLLAGGEQFF; DNA: TGTGCCAGCAGTTTATTACTAGCGGGCGGCGAGCAGTTCTTC; D: TRBD2; length: 14; size: -; J: TRBJ2-1; V: TRBV27
CDR3: CASSDILAGDETQYF; DNA: TGCGCCAGCAGCGATATACTAGCGGGAGACGAGACCCAGTACTTC; D: TRBD2; length: 15; size: -; J: TRBJ2-5; V: TRBV4-1
CDR3: CASTFRGSNTEAFF; DNA: TGTGCCAGCACTTTCCGGGGGTCCAACACTGAAGCTTTCTTT; D: -; length: 14; size: -; J: TRBJ1-1; V: TRBV6-1
CDR3: CASSSGDLRQGRLFF; DNA: TGTGCCAGCAGTTCCGGCGACCTTCGACAGGGGCGACTGTTTTTT; D: TRBD1; length: 15; size: -; J: TRBJ1-4; V: TRBV28